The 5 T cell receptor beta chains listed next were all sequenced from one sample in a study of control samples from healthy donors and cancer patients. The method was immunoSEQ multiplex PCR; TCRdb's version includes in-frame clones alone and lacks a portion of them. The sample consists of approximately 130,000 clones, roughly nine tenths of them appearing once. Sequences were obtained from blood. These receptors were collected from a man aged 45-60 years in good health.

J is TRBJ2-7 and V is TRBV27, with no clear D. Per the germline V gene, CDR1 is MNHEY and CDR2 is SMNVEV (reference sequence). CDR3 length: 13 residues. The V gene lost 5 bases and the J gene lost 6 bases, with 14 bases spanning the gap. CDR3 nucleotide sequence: TGTGCCAGCAGTCTAAGATTCCCTTCCGAGCAGTACTTC. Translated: CASSLRFPSEQYF.

In DNA, the CDR3 is TGTGCCAGCAGCTCCGGGACAGCGACCTACGAGCAGTACTTC. The encoded protein is CASSSGTATYEQYF. The V gene is TRBV7-2, the J gene TRBJ2-7; the match to TRBD1 covers 7 bases. CDR1 and CDR2 from the germline V gene are SGHTA and FQGNSA. The CDR3 consists of 14 residues. Trimming removed 4 bases from V and 2 bases from J; junction bases left unmatched: 5.

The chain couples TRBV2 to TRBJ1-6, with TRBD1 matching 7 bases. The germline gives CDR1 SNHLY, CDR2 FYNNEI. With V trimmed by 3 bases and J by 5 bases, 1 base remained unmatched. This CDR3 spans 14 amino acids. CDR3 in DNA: TGTGCCAGCAGTGAGGGGACAGATAATTCACCCCTCCACTTT. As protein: CASSEGTDNSPLHF. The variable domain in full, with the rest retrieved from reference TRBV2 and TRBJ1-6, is EPEVTQTPSHQVTQMGQEVILRCVPISNHLYFYWYRQILGQKVEFLVSFYNNEISEKSEIFDDQFSVERPDGSNFTLKIRSTKLEDSAMYFCASSEGTDNSPLHFGNGTRLTVT.

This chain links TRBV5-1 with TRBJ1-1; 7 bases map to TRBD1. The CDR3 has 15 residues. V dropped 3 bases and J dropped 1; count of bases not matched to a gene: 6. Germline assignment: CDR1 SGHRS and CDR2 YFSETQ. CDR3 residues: CASSWDSQRNTEAFF. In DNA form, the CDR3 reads TGCGCCAGCAGCTGGGACAGCCAACGGAACACTGAAGCTTTCTTT.

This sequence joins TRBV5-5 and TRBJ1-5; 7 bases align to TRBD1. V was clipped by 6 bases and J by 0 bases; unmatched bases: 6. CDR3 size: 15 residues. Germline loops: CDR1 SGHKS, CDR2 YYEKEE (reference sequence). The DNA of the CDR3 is TGTGCCAGCAACCCAGGGGGGACTAGCAATCAGCCCCAGCATTTT. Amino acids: CASNPGGTSNQPQHF.